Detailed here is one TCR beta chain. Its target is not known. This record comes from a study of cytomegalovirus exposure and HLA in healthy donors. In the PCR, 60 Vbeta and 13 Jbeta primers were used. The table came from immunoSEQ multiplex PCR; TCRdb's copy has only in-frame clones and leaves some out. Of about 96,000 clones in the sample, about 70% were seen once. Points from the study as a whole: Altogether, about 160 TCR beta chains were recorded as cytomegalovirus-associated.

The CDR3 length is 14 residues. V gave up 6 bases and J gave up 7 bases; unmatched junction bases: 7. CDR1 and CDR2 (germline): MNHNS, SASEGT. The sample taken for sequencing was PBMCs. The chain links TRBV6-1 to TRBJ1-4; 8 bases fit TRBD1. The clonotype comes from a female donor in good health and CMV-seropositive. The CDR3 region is CASSTDRGSEKLFF. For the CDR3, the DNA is TGTGCCAGCAGCACAGACAGGGGCTCTGAAAAACTGTTTTTT.